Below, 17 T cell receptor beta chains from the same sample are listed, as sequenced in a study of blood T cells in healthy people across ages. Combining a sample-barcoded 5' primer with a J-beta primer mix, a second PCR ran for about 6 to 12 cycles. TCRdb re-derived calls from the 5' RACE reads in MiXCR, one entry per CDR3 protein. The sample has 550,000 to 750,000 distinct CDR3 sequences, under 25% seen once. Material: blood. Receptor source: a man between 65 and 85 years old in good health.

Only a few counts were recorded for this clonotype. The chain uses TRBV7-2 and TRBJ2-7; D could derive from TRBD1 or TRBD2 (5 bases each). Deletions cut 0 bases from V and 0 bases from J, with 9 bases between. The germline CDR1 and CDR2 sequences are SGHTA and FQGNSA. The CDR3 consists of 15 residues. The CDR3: CASSLAGDPSYEQYF. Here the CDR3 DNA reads TGTGCCAGCAGCTTAGCGGGGGACCCCTCCTACGAGCAGTACTTC.

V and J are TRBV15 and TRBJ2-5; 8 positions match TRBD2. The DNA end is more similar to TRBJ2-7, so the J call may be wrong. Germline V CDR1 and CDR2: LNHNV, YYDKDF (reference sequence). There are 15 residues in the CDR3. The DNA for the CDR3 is TGTGCCACCAGCAGAGCGACTAGCGTCCCCTACGAGCAGTACTTC. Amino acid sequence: CATSRATSVPYEQYF.

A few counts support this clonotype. The CDR3 loop reads CASSGTTSNTGELFF. Written as DNA, the CDR3 is TGTGCCAGCAGCGGGACTACCTCGAACACCGGGGAGCTGTTTTTT. The V gene is TRBV2, the J gene TRBJ2-2; 7 bases agree with TRBD2. Germline V gene lookup returns CDR1 SNHLY and CDR2 FYNNEI. The CDR3 has 15 amino acids. V shed 6 bases, J shed 0 bases, and the junction held 4 bases outside the gene matches.

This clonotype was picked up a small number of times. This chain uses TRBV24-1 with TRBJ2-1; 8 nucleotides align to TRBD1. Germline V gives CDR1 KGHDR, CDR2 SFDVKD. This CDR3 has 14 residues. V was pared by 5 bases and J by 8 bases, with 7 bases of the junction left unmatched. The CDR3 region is CATSGARGRHEQFF. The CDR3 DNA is TGTGCCACCAGTGGGGCCAGGGGGCGGCATGAGCAGTTCTTC.

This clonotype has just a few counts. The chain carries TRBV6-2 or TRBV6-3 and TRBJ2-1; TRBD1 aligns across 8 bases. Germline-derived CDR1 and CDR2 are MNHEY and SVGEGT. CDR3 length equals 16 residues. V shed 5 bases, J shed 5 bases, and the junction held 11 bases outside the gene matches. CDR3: CASSGPRDRLNNEQFF. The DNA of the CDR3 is TGTGCCAGCAGTGGACCGAGGGACAGGCTAAACAATGAGCAGTTCTTC.

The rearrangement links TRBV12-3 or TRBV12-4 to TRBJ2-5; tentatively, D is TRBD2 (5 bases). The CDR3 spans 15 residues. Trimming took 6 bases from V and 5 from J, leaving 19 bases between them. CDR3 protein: CASSLRRGGEETQYF. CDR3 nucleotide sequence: TGTGCCAGCAGCCTCCGTCGTGGAGGCGAGGAGACCCAGTACTTC.

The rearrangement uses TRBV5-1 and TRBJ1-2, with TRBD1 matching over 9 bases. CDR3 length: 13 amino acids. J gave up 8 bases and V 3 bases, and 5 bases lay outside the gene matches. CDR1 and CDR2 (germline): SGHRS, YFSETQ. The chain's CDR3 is CASSSDRGGGYTF. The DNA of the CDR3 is TGCGCCAGCAGCTCGGACAGGGGCGGCGGCTACACCTTC.

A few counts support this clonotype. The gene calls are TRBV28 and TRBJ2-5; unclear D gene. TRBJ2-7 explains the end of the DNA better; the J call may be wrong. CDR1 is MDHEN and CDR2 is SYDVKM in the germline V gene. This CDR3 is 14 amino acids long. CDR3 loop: CASSFPGGSYEQYF. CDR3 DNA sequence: TGTGCCAGCAGTTTCCCAGGCGGATCCTACGAGCAGTACTTC.

The chain's CDR3 is CASSQAPGQGEGELFF. CDR3 nucleotide sequence: TGCGCCAGCAGCCAAGCACCGGGACAGGGTGAGGGGGAGCTGTTTTTT. The gene calls are TRBV4-1 and TRBJ2-2; the match to TRBD1 covers 9 bases. CDR3 size: 16 residues. J gave up 8 bases and V 1 base, and 8 bases lay outside the gene matches. Germline V gene sequence: CDR1 MGHRA, CDR2 YSYEKL.

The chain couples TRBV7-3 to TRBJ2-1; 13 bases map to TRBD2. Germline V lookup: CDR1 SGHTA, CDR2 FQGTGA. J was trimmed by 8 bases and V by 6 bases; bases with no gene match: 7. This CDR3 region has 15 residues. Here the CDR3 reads CASRLTSGGVDEQFF. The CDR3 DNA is TGTGCCAGCAGACTCACTAGCGGGGGGGTAGATGAGCAGTTCTTC.

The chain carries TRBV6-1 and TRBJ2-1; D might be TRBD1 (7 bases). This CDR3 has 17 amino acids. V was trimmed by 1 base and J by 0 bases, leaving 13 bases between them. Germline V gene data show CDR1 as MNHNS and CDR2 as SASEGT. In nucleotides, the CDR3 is TGTGCCAGCAGTGAAGGCAGGGGGGCCGGCTCCTACAATGAGCAGTTCTTC. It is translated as CASSEGRGAGSYNEQFF.

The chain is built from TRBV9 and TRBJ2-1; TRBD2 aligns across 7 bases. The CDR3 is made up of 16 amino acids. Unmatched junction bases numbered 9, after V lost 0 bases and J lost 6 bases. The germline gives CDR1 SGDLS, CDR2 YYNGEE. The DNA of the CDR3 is TGTGCCAGCAGCGTAGTATCCAGCGGGAATAGCAATGAGCAGTTCTTC. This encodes CASSVVSSGNSNEQFF.

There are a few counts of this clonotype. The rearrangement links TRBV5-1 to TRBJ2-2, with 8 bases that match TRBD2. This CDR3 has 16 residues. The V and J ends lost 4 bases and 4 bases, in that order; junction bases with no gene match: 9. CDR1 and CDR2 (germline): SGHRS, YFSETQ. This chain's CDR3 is CASSPGRGLGTGELFF. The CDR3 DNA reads TGCGCCAGCAGCCCCGGGAGGGGCCTTGGCACCGGGGAGCTGTTTTTT. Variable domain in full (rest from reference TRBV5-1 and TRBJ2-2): KAGVTQTPRYLIKTRGQQVTLSCSPISGHRSVSWYQQTPGQGLQFLFEYFSETQRNKGNFPGRFSGRQFSNSRSEMNVSTLELGDSALYLCASSPGRGLGTGELFFGEGSRLTVL.

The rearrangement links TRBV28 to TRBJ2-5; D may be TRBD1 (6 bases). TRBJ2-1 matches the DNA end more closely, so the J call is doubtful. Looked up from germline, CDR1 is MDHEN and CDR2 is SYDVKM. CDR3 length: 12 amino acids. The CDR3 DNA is TGTGCCAGCAGTACACAGGGATATGAGCAGTTCTTC. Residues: CASSTQGYEQFF.

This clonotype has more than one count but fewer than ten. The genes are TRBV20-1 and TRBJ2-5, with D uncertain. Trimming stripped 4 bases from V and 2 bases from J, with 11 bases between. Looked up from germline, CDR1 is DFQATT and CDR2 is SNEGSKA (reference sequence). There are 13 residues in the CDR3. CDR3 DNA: TGCAGTGCTAAAAAAGGGCCTCAAGAGACCCAGTACTTC. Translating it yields CSAKKGPQETQYF.

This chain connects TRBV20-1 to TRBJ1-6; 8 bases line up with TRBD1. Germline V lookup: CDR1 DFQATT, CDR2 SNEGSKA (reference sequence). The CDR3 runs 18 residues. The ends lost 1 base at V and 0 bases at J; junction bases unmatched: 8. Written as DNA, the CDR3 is TGCAGTGCTAGAGTCGGGACAGGCCTCAGCTCCTATAATTCACCCCTCCACTTT. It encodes CSARVGTGLSSYNSPLHF.

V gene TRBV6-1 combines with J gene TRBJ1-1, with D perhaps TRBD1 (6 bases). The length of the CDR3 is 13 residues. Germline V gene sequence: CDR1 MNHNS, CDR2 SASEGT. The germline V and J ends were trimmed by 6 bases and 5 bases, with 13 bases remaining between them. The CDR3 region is CASRIRGGTEAFF. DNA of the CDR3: TGTGCCAGCAGGATCAGGGGAGGGACTGAAGCTTTCTTT.